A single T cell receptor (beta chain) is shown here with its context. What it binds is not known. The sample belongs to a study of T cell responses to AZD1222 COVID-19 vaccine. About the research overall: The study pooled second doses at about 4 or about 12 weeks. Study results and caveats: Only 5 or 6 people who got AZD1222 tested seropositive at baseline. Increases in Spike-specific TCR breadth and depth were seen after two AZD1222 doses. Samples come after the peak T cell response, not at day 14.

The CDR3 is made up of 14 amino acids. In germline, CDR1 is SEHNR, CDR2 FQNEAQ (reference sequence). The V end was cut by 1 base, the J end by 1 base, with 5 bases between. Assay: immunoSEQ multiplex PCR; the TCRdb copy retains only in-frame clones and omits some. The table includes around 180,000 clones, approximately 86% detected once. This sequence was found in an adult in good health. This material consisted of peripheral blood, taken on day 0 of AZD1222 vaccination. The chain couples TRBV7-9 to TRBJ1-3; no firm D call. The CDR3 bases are TGTGCCAGCAGCTTAGGGGGATCTGGAAACACCATATATTTT. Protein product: CASSLGGSGNTIYF.